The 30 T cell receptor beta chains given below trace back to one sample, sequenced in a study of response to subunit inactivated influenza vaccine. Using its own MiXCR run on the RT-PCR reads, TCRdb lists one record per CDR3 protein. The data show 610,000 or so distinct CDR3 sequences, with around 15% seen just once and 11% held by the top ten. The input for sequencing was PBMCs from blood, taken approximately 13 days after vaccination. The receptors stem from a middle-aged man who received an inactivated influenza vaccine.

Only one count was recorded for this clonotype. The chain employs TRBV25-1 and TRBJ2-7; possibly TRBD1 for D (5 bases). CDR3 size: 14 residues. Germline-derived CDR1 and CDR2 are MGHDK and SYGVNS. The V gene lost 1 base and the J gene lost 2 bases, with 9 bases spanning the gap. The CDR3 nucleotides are TGTGCCAGCAGTGAATCAGGGAAAGCCTACGAGCAGTACTTC. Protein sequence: CASSESGKAYEQYF.

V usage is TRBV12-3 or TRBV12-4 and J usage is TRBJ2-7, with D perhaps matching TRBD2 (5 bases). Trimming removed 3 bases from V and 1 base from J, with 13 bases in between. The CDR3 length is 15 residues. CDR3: CASSLEAGLSYEQYF. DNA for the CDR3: TGTGCCAGCAGTTTGGAGGCAGGTCTATCCTACGAGCAGTACTTC.

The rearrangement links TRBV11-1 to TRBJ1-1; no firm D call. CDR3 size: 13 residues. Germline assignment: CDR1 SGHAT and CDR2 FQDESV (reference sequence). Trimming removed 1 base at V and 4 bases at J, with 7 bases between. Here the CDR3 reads CASSLDLVTEAFF. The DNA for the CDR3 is TGTGCCAGCAGCTTAGACTTGGTCACTGAAGCTTTCTTT.

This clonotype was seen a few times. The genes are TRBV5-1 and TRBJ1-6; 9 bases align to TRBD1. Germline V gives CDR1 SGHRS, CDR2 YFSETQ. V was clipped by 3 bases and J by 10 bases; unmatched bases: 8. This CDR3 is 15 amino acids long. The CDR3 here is CASSSVTGGSSPLHF. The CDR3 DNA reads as TGCGCCAGCAGCTCTGTGACAGGGGGATCGTCACCCCTCCACTTT.

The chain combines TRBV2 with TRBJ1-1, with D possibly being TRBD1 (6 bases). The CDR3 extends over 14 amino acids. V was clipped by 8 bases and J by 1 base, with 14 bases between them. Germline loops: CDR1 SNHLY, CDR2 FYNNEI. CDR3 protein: CASGAGAGNTEAFF. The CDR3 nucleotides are TGTGCCAGCGGGGCAGGGGCGGGGAACACTGAAGCTTTCTTT.

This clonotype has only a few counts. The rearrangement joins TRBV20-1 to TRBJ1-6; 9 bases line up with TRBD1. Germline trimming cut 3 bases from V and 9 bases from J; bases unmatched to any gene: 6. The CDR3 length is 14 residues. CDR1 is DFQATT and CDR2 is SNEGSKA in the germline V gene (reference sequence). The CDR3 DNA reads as TGCAGTGCTAGGCTACAGGGGGCAGGTTCACCCCTCCACTTT. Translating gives CSARLQGAGSPLHF.

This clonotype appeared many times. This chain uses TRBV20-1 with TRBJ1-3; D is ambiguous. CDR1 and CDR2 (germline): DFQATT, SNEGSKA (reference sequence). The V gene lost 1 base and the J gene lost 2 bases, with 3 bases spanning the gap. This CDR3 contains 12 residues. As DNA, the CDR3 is TGCAGTGCTAGAGTTGCTGGAAACACCATATATTTT. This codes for CSARVAGNTIYF.

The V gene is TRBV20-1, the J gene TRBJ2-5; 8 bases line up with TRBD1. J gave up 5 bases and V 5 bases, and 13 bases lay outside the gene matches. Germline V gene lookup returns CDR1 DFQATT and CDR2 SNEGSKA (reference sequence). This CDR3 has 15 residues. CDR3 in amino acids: CSAFRTGIGSETQYF. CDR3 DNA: TGCAGTGCTTTTAGGACAGGGATCGGGTCGGAGACCCAGTACTTC.

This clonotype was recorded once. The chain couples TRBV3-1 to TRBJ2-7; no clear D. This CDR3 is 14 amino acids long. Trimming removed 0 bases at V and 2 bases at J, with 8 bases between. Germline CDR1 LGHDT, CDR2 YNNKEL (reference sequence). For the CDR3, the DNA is TGTGCCAGCAGCCAAGATAAGTATCCCTACGAGCAGTACTTC. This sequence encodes CASSQDKYPYEQYF.

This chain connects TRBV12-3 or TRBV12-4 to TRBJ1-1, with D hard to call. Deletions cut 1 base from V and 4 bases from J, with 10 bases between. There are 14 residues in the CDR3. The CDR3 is CASSLVRAGTEAFF. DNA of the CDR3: TGTGCCAGCAGTTTAGTACGAGCAGGCACTGAAGCTTTCTTT.

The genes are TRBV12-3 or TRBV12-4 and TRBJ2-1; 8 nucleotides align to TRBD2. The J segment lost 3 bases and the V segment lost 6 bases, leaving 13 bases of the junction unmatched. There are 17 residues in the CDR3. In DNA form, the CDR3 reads TGTGCCAGCAGCCGATTTCAGGCAGCGGGAGACTACAATGAGCAGTTCTTC. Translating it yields CASSRFQAAGDYNEQFF.

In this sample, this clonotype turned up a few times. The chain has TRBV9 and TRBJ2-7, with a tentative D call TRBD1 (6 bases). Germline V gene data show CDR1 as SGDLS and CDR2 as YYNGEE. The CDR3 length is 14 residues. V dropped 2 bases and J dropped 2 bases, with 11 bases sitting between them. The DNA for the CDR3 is TGTGCCAGCAGCGTCGGACAGCCCGCCTACGAGCAGTACTTC. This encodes CASSVGQPAYEQYF.

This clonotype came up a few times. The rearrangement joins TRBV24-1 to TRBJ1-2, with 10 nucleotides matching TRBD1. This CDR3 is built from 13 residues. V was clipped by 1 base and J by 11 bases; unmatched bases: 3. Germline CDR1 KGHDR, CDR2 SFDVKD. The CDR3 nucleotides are TGTGCCACCAGTGATTTTGACAGGGGGCCTTACACCTTC. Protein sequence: CATSDFDRGPYTF.

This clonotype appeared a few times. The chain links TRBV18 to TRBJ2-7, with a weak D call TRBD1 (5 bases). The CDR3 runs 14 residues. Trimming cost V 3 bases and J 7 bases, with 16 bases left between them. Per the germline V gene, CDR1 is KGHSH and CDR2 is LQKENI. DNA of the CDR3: TGTGCCAGCTCACCGGGGCCCACCGCGTCTGAGCAGTACTTC. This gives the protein CASSPGPTASEQYF.

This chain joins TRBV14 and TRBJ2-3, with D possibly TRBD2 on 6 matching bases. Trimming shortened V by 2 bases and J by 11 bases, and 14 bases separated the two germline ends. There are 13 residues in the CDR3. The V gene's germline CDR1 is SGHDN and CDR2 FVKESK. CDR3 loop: CASSQTSLGGQYF. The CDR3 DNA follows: TGTGCCAGCAGCCAAACCTCCTTGGGGGGGCAGTATTTT.

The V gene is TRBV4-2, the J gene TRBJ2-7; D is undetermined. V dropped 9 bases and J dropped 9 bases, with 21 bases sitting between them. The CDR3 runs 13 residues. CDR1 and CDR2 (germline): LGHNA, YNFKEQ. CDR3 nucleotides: TGTGCCAGGGGCACCGGTCCCCTCTTCCCGCAGTACTTC. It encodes CARGTGPLFPQYF.

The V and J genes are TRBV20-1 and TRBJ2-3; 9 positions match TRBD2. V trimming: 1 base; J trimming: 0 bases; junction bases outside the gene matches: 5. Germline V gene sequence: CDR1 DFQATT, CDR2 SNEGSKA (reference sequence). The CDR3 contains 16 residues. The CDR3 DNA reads TGCAGTGCTAGAGTTCTAGCGGGACCTAGCACAGATACGCAGTATTTT. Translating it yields CSARVLAGPSTDTQYF.

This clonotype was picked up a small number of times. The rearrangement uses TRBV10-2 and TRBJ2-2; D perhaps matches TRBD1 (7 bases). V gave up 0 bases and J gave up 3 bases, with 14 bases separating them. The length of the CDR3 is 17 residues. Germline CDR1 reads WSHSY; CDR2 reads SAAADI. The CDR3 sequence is CASSESEGQPYTGELFF. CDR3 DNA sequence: TGCGCCAGCAGTGAGTCGGAGGGACAGCCATACACCGGGGAGCTGTTTTTT.

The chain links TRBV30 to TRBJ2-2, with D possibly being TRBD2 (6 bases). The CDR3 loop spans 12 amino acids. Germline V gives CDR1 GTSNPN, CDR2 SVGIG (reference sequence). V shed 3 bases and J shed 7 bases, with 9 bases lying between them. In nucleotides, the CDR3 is TGTGCCTGGAGGGGGACTGTCGGGGAGCTGTTTTTT. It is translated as CAWRGTVGELFF.

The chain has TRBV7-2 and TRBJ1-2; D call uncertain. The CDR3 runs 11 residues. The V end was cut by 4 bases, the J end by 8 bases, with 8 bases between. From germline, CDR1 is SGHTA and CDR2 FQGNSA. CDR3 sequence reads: CASSSGPGYTF. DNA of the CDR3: TGTGCCAGCAGCTCGGGCCCGGGCTACACCTTC.

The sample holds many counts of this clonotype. The CDR3 nucleotides read TGCGCCAGCAGCTTGGGGACTAGCTCTGAGCAGTTCTTC. This sequence encodes CASSLGTSSEQFF. The gene calls are TRBV5-1 and TRBJ2-1, with 8 bases that match TRBD2. Germline V gives CDR1 SGHRS, CDR2 YFSETQ. V lost 0 bases, J lost 9 bases, and 2 bases stayed unmatched. There are 13 residues in the CDR3.

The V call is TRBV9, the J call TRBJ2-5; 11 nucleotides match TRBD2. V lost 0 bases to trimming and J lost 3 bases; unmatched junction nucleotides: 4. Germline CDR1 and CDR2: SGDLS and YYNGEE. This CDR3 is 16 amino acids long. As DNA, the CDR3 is TGTGCCAGCAGCGTAGCTAGCGGGGGGATTAAAGAGACCCAGTACTTC. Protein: CASSVASGGIKETQYF. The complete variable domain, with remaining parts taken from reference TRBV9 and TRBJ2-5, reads DSGVTQTPKHLITATGQRVTLRCSPRSGDLSVYWYQQSLDQGLQFLIQYYNGEERAKGNILERFSAQQFPDLHSELNLSSLELGDSALYFCASSVASGGIKETQYFGPGTRLLVL.

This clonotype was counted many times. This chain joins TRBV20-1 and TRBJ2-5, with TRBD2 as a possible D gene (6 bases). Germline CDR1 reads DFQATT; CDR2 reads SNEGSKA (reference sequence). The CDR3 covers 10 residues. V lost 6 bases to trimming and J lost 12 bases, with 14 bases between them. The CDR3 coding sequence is TGCAGTGCGCTAAGCGGGCTAAAGTACTTC. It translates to CSALSGLKYF.

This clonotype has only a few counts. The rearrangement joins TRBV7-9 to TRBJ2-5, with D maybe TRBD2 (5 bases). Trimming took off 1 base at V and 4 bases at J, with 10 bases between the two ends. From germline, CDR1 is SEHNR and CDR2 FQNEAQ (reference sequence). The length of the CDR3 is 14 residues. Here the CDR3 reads CASSLDGLAETQYF. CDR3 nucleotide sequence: TGTGCCAGCAGCTTAGATGGGCTAGCAGAGACCCAGTACTTC.

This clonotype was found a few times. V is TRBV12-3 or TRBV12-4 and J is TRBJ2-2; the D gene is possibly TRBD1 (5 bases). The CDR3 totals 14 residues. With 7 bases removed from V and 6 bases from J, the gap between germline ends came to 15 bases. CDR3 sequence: CASKSPRAPGELFF. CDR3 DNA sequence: TGTGCCAGCAAATCCCCCAGGGCGCCCGGGGAGCTGTTTTTT.

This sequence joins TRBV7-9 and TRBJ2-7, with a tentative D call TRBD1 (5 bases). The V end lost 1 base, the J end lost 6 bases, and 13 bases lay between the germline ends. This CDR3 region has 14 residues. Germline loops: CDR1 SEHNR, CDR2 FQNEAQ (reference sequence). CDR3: CASSLVLGESEQYF. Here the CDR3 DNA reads TGTGCCAGCAGCTTAGTCTTAGGGGAAAGCGAGCAGTACTTC.

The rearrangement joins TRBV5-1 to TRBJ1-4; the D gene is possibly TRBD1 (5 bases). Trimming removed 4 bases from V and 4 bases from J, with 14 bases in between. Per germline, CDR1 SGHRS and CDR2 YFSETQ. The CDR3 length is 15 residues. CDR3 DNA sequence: TGCGCCAGCAGCAAGAGGGGAGGAGATAATGAAAAACTGTTTTTT. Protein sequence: CASSKRGGDNEKLFF.

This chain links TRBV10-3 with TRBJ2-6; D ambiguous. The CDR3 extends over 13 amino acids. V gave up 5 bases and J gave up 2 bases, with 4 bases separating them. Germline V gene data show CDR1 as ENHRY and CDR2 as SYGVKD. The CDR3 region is CAISPAGANVLTF. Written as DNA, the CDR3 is TGTGCCATCAGTCCGGCTGGGGCCAACGTCCTGACTTTC.

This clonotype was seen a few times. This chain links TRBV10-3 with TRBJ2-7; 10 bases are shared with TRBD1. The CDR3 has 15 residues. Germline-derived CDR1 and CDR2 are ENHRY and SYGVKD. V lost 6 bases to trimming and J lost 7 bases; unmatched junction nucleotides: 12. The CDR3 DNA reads TGTGCCATCAGCCAAAGACAGGGGGCAGCGGGGGAGCAGTACTTC. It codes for CAISQRQGAAGEQYF.

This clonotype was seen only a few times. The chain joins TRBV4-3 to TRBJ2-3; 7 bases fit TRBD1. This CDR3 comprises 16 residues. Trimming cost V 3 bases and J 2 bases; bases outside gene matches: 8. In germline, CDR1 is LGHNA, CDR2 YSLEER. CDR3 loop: CASSQGPGTVTDTQYF. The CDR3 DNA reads TGCGCCAGCAGCCAGGGTCCCGGGACAGTCACAGATACGCAGTATTTT.